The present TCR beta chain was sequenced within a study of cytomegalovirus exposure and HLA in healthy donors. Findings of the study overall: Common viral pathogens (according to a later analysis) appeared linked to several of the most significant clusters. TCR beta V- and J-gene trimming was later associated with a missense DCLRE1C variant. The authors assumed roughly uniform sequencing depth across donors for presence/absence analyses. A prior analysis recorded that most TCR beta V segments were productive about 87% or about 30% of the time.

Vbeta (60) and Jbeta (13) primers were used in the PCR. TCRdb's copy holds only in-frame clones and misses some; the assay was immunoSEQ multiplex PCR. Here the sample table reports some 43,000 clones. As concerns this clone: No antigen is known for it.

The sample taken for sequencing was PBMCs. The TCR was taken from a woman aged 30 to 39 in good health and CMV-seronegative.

CDR3 sequence: CASSVATSGRDNEQFF. CDR3 bases: TGTGCCAGCAGCGTAGCGACTAGCGGGAGAGACAATGAGCAGTTCTTC. V and J are TRBV9 and TRBJ2-1; 12 positions match TRBD2. After removal of 0 bases from V and 5 bases from J, the junction contained 3 bases not matched to a gene. CDR1 and CDR2 from the germline V gene are SGDLS and YYNGEE. The CDR3 consists of 16 residues.